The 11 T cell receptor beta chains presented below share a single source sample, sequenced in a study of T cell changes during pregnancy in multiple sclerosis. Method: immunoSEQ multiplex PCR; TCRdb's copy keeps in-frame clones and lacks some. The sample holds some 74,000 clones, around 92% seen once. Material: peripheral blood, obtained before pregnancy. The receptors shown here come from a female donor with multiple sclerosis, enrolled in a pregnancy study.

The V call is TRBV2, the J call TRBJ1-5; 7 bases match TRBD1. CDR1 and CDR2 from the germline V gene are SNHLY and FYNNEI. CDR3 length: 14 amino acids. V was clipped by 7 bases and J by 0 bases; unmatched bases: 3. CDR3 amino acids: CASNDRVSNQPQHF. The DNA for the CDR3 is TGTGCCAGCAACGACAGGGTTAGCAATCAGCCCCAGCATTTT.

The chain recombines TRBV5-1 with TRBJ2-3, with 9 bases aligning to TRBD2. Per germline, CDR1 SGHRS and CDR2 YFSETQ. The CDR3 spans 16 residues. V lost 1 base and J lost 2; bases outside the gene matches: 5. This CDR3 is CASSLLTSGFTDTQYF. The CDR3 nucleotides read TGCGCCAGCAGCTTGTTGACTAGCGGTTTCACAGATACGCAGTATTTT.

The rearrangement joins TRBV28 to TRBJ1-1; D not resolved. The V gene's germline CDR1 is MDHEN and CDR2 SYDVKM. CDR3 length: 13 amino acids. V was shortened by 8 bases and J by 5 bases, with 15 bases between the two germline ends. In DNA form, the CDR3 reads TGTGCCAGCCATTTACGGGGTTATACTGAAGCTTTCTTT. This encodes CASHLRGYTEAFF.

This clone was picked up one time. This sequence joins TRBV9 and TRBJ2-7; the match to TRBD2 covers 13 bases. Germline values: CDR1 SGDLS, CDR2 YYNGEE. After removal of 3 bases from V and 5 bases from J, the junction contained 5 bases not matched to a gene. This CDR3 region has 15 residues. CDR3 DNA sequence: TGTGCCAGCAGCGCCGGGGGACTAGCGGGACACGAGCAGTACTTC. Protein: CASSAGGLAGHEQYF.

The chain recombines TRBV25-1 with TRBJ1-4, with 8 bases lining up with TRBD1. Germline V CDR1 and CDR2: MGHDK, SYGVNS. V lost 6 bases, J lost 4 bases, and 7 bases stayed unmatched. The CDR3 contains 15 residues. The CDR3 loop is CASSADRGVNEKLFF. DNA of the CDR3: TGTGCCAGCAGCGCAGACAGGGGAGTTAATGAAAAACTGTTTTTT.

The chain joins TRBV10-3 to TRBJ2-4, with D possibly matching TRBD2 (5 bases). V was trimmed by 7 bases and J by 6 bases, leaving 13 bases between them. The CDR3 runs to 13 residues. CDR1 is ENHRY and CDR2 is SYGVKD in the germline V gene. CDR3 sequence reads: CAIKRAAGNIQYF. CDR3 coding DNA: TGTGCCATCAAAAGGGCCGCGGGAAACATTCAGTACTTC.

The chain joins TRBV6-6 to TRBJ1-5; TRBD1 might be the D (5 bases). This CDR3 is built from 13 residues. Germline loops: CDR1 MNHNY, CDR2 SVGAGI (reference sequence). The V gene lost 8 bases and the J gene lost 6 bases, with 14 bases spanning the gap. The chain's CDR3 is CASHRDSRQPQHF. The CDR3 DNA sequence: TGTGCCAGCCATCGTGACAGTCGTCAGCCCCAGCATTTT.

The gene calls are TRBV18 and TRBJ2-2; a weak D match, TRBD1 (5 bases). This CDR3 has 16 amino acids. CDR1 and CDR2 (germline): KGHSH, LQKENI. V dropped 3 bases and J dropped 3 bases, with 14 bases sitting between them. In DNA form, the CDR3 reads TGTGCCAGCTCACCCTTAAAGTCCAGGGACACCGGGGAGCTGTTTTTT. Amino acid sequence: CASSPLKSRDTGELFF. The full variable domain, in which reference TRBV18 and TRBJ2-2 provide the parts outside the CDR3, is NAGVMQNPRHLVRRRGQEARLRCSPMKGHSHVYWYRQLPEEGLKFMVYLQKENIIDESGMPKERFSAEFPKEGPSILRIQQVVRGDSAAYFCASSPLKSRDTGELFFGEGSRLTVL.

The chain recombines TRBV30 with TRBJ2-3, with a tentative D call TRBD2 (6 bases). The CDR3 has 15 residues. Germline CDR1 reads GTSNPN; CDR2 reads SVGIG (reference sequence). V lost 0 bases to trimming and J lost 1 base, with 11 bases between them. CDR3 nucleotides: TGTGCCTGGAGTGTAAGAGCGGGTCGCACAGATACGCAGTATTTT. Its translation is CAWSVRAGRTDTQYF.

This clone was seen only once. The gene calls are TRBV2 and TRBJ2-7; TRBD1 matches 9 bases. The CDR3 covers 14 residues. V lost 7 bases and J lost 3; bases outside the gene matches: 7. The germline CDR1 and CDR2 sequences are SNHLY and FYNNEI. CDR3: CASITGQGVYEQYF. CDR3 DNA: TGTGCCAGCATTACGGGACAGGGCGTCTACGAGCAGTACTTC.

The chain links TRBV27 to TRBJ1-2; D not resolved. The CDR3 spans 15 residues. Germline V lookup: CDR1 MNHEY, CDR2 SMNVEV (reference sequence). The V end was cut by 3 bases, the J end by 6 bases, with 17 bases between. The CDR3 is CASSFSGVELDGYTF. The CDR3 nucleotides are TGTGCCAGCAGTTTTTCGGGTGTGGAGTTGGATGGCTACACCTTC.